This TCR beta chain was identified during a study of response to subunit inactivated influenza vaccine. On this clonotype: The antigen remains unidentified.

Study-wide points: The authors offered the suggestion that each seasonal influenza vaccination recruits few new T cells.

Germline lookup yields CDR1 SGHNT and CDR2 YYREEE (reference sequence). The CDR3 contains 14 residues. Deletions cut 0 bases from V and 4 bases from J, with 10 bases between. Via MiXCR, TCRdb re-called the RT-PCR reads, giving one row per CDR3 protein. The data show about 310,000 distinct CDR3 sequences, just over 20% seen once. The chain has TRBV5-4 and TRBJ1-2; D ambiguous. The clonotype was recovered from a man aged 45 to 70 who received an inactivated influenza vaccine. The source was PBMCs from blood, collected around 22 months after vaccination. The CDR3 spells CASSLDGVSYGYTF. For the CDR3, the DNA is TGTGCCAGCAGCTTGGACGGAGTGAGCTATGGCTACACCTTC.